The 7 T cell receptor beta chains below all came from one sample that was sequenced in a study of tumor and adjacent non-tumor tissue in lung cancer (dated by TCRdb to the late 2010s). The receptor library was made with multiplex PCR. Sequencing relied on an Illumina HiSeq 2500. TCRbeta libraries were built by three rounds of nested PCR using primers (Table S4), following protocols modified from ARM-PCR. TCRdb itself trimmed the public reads at Q25 with fastp, ran MiXCR and retained productive beta chains. Each CDR3 protein gets just one entry, which takes the most common genes and DNA from the rows behind it. For this sample there are approximately 77,000 distinct CDR3 sequences; more than 80% appear just once. About 51% of the sample belongs to the ten largest clones. RNA was extracted from bulk unsorted tissue and checked for quality with a NanoDrop ND-1000 and an Agilent 2100. For the normal lung samples, distant non-tumor tissue was collected more than 3 cm away from the tumor edge.

Sequenced input: distant non-tumor lung tissue. These TCRs come from a man aged 55 to 70 with non-small cell lung cancer.

This chain's CDR3 is CASSTSSEGAREQFF. The CDR3 DNA sequence: TGTGCCAGCAGCACTTCTAGCGAGGGGGCTCGGGAGCAGTTCTTC. The chain has TRBV11-2 and TRBJ2-7; D perhaps matches TRBD1 (7 bases). With the DNA end fitting TRBJ2-1 better, the J assignment may be wrong. The CDR3 covers 15 residues. The germline V gene has CDR1 SGHAT and CDR2 FQNNGV.

A note on this clonotype: Without the conserved terminal phenylalanine or tryptophan, this CDR3 likely stems from a read error. The chain joins TRBV20-1 to TRBJ1-1; 7 nucleotides line up with TRBD1. CDR3 size: 15 residues. Germline V gene data show CDR1 as DFQATT and CDR2 as SNEGSKA (reference sequence). The chain's CDR3 is CSVRDFRQGNTEAFS. CDR3 bases: TGCAGTGTTAGAGACTTTAGACAGGGTAACACTGAAGCTTTCTCT.

The chain is built from TRBV5-4 and TRBJ1-2; maybe TRBD1 (6 bases). Germline CDR1 SGHNT, CDR2 YYREEE (reference sequence). V lost 6 bases to trimming and J lost 6 bases, with 21 bases between them. The length of the CDR3 is 15 residues. Here the CDR3 DNA reads TGTGCCAGCATCCCTGGAGGACGGGGGGCGAATGGCTACACCTTC. Amino acid sequence: CASIPGGRGANGYTF. The whole variable domain, remainder taken from reference TRBV5-4 and TRBJ1-2, is ETGVTQSPTHLIKTRGQQVTLRCSSQSGHNTVSWYQQALGQGPQFIFQYYREEENGRGNFPPRFSGLQFPNYSSELNVNALELDDSALYLCASIPGGRGANGYTFGSGTRLTVV.

Notes on this clonotype: One end of the junction varies from germline; a read error may be responsible. The V and J genes are TRBV12-3 or TRBV12-4 and TRBJ2-5; 11 bases align to TRBD2. The CDR3 is 12 residues long. The CDR3 sequence: CTSSLTSGGLDF. In DNA, the CDR3 is TGTACCAGCAGCTTAACTAGCGGGGGCTTGGACTTC.

As concerns this clonotype: The junction and the germline gene differ at one end; a read error may be behind it. The DNA of the CDR3 is TGTGCCAGCAGTCCGGACTTCAGCAATGAGAAGTTCTTC. It encodes CASSPDFSNEKFF. The rearrangement uses TRBV6-2 or TRBV6-3 and TRBJ2-1; D perhaps matches TRBD2 (5 bases). The germline gives CDR1 MNHEY, CDR2 SVGEGT. This CDR3 has 13 residues.

This chain uses TRBV24-1 with TRBJ2-6, with TRBD2 as a possible D gene (6 bases). Germline values: CDR1 KGHDR, CDR2 SFDVKD. V lost 9 bases and J 1 base, leaving 15 bases between the germline ends. This CDR3 is built from 16 residues. CDR3 sequence reads: CATGGGADSGANVLTF. In DNA form, the CDR3 reads TGTGCCACCGGCGGAGGGGCGGATTCTGGGGCCAACGTCCTGACTTTC.

This chain links TRBV9 with TRBJ2-3, with D possibly being TRBD1 or TRBD2 (5 bases each). CDR3 length: 13 amino acids. Germline V lookup: CDR1 SGDLS, CDR2 YYNGEE. Trimming took 0 bases from V and 7 from J, leaving 9 bases between them. DNA of the CDR3: TGTGCCAGCAGCGTAGATCAGGGACATACGCAGTATTTT. Amino acids: CASSVDQGHTQYF.